This is a list of T cell receptor beta chains from one sample in a study of post-analysis software for immune sequencing data. In TCRdb, the PCR reads were re-called with MiXCR into one record per CDR3 protein. The sample holds about 560,000 distinct CDR3 sequences; roughly 45% are singletons and the top ten take over 1.5%. Sequenced material: blood. The receptors here all came from a girl aged 5-17 years with multiple sclerosis. Each CDR3 is given with its conserved first and last residue.

15	TRBV3-1	CASSPRDSELYGYTF
12	TRBV7-2	CAAQGASNEQFF
13	TRBV4-2	CASSAGHVDEQFF
15	TRBV6-5	CASSYSGGTGETQYF
17	TRBV4-1	CASSQEGLRGRNYEQYF
15	TRBV20-1	CSAREGGQPNTEAFF
13	TRBV6-5	CASSPKKTGELFF
12	TRBV12-3/TRBV12-4	CASRDRGQGAFF
17	TRBV24-1	CATSDSFGPTGIDGYTF
15	TRBV12-3/TRBV12-4	CASSLGTRRAETQYF
15	TRBV10-3	CAITLGQGRSTEAFF
14	TRBV5-1	CASSPSGSLREQYF
15	TRBV7-8	CASSSSGTSGREQYF
16	TRBV4-1	CASSPIGASPFGEQFF
16	TRBV7-6	CASSLYRTSGSYEQYF
12	TRBV4-1	CASSQNLYGYTF
13	TRBV24-1	CATSDRGTRKQFF
13	TRBV29-1	CSVEASSHNEQFF
14	TRBV21-1	CARVLVFYNSPLHF
14	TRBV29-1	CSVEDQGGDDEQFF
14	TRBV10-3	CAISAQGSPYEQYF
18	TRBV5-6	CASSLAGTSGRRANEQFF
12	TRBV29-1	CSVEQTTDTQYF
16	TRBV12-3/TRBV12-4	CASSSGLATITYEQYF
18	TRBV7-2	CASSPTPAGVDLRDTQYF
14	TRBV4-1	CASSQRGQYNEQFF
14	TRBV27	CASSLGDRGDGCTF
14	TRBV5-1	CASSSGTTKETQYF
13	TRBV30	CARMGRTAGELFF
15	TRBV12-3/TRBV12-4	CASSRPRATNEKLFF
14	TRBV11-2	CASSLEPIADTQYF
14	TRBV6-1	CASGRDSYYNEQFF
16	TRBV29-1	CSVELAAAGGYNEQFF